The 25 T cell receptor beta chains listed next were all sequenced from one sample in a study of shared clonotypes between healthy human individuals. The protocol was immunoSEQ multiplex PCR, while the TCRdb copy is restricted to in-frame clones and leaves out a portion. This sample has over 400,000 clones; approximately 95% occur once, and the top ten carry about 0.06%. Sequenced sample: naive CD4+ T cells sorted from blood. Subset: CD45RA+ positively selected. The source is a woman aged 25 to 39 in good health.

V and J are TRBV10-3 and TRBJ2-1; a possible D gene is TRBD2 (6 bases). The CDR3 runs 17 residues. V was shortened by 6 bases and J by 0 bases, with 18 bases between the two germline ends. Germline V CDR1 and CDR2: ENHRY, SYGVKD. The CDR3 region is CAIRRLGLALSYNEQFF. The CDR3 region has the DNA TGTGCCATCAGGAGGCTGGGGCTAGCGCTCTCCTACAATGAGCAGTTCTTC.

This clone has just one count. The chain uses TRBV30 and TRBJ1-1; 8 nucleotides line up with TRBD1. J lost 1 base, V lost 1 base, and 8 bases had no gene match. This CDR3 is built from 16 residues. Germline V gene lookup returns CDR1 GTSNPN and CDR2 SVGIG (reference sequence). CDR3 sequence: CAWSEPGGQGNTEAFF. As DNA, the CDR3 is TGTGCCTGGAGTGAACCCGGCGGACAGGGGAACACTGAAGCTTTCTTT.

A single count supports this clone. The sample has other DNA sequences that encode this CDR3 too. The gene calls are TRBV6-5 and TRBJ2-7; D unresolved. The germline CDR1 and CDR2 sequences are MNHEY and SVGAGI. The ends were cut back, 0 bases at V and 6 bases at J, with 3 bases in the middle. This CDR3 is 11 amino acids long. The CDR3: CASSYSGEQYF. For the CDR3, the DNA is TGTGCCAGCAGTTACTCCGGCGAGCAGTACTTC.

The chain recombines TRBV18 with TRBJ2-3; D call uncertain. V gave up 2 bases and J gave up 0 bases, with 9 bases separating them. CDR1 is KGHSH and CDR2 is LQKENI in the germline V gene. The length of the CDR3 is 15 residues. As DNA, the CDR3 is TGTGCCAGCTCACCAATAGACGGGAGCACAGATACGCAGTATTTT. It yields the protein CASSPIDGSTDTQYF.

The CDR3 here is CASSSGQKETQYF. CDR3 coding DNA: TGCGCCAGCAGCTCGGGACAGAAAGAGACCCAGTACTTC. The V and J genes are TRBV5-1 and TRBJ2-5, with 7 bases lining up with TRBD1. Losses at the gene ends were 3 bases for V and 3 bases for J; bases not matched to a gene: 2. Germline V gene sequence: CDR1 SGHRS, CDR2 YFSETQ. The CDR3 spans 13 residues.

CDR3 DNA: TGCGCCAGCAGTAGACAGGGAGGTAACTATGGCTACACCTTC. Translation gives CASSRQGGNYGYTF. The chain uses TRBV5-1 and TRBJ1-2, with 7 bases identical to TRBD1. V gave up 5 bases and J gave up 1 base; unmatched junction bases: 5. Per germline, CDR1 SGHRS and CDR2 YFSETQ. The CDR3 totals 14 residues.

The chain employs TRBV5-1 and TRBJ1-6; D gene ambiguous. CDR3 length: 14 amino acids. The germline V gene has CDR1 SGHRS and CDR2 YFSETQ. The V end was cut by 1 base, the J end by 8 bases, with 10 bases between. The CDR3 bases are TGCGCCAGCAGCTTGTCGCAGGAGGATTCACCCCTCCACTTT. It translates to CASSLSQEDSPLHF.

The chain employs TRBV7-9 and TRBJ2-7; 10 nucleotides match TRBD1. Germline V CDR1 and CDR2: SEHNR, FQNEAQ (reference sequence). The ends lost 3 bases at V and 6 bases at J; junction bases unmatched: 2. There are 13 residues in the CDR3. CDR3 region: CASSFRDRGEQYF. CDR3 nucleotide sequence: TGTGCCAGCAGCTTCCGGGACAGGGGCGAGCAGTACTTC. Looking up the rest from reference TRBV7-9 and TRBJ2-7 gives the full variable domain: DTGVSQNPRHKITKRGQNVTFRCDPISEHNRLYWYRQTLGQGPEFLTYFQNEAQLEKSRLLSDRFSAERPKGSFSTLEIQRTEQGDSAMYLCASSFRDRGEQYFGPGTRLTVT.

As regards this clone: Other DNA sequences in this sample translate to the same CDR3. The J gene is TRBJ2-7, the V gene TRBV2; D is unresolved. Trimming removed 4 bases from V and 2 bases from J, with 3 bases in between. This CDR3 has 11 residues. Per the germline V gene, CDR1 is SNHLY and CDR2 is FYNNEI. The CDR3 reads CASSGAYEQYF. For the CDR3, the DNA is TGTGCCAGCAGTGGCGCCTACGAGCAGTACTTC.

The CDR3 nucleotides are TGTGCCAGCAGCCAAGACGGGCGGGAGGGCCGGAGACTACACGAGCAGTACTTC. Translation gives CASSQDGREGRRLHEQYF. The J gene is TRBJ2-7, the V gene TRBV4-2, with 9 nucleotides matching TRBD2. Germline CDR1 LGHNA, CDR2 YNFKEQ. This CDR3 comprises 18 residues. The ends lost 0 bases at V and 5 bases at J; junction bases unmatched: 14.

The gene calls are TRBV30 and TRBJ1-2; D is undetermined. There are 13 residues in the CDR3. Trimming pared 0 bases from V and 6 bases from J, leaving 11 bases between. Germline V lookup: CDR1 GTSNPN, CDR2 SVGIG (reference sequence). The CDR3 here is CAWSVARANGYTF. The CDR3 DNA reads as TGTGCCTGGAGTGTAGCTAGGGCCAATGGCTACACCTTC.

The rearrangement uses TRBV7-2 and TRBJ2-7, with D perhaps being TRBD1 or TRBD2 (6 bases each). Germline V gives CDR1 SGHTA, CDR2 FQGNSA. V dropped 5 bases and J dropped 7 bases, with 27 bases sitting between them. The CDR3 runs to 17 residues. The CDR3 reads CASSRPPRRLRGREQYF. CDR3 nucleotides: TGTGCCAGCAGCCGACCCCCCCGCCGCCTCCGGGGGCGGGAGCAGTACTTC.

The chain employs TRBV10-3 and TRBJ2-7, with D maybe TRBD2 (6 bases). The germline CDR1 and CDR2 sequences are ENHRY and SYGVKD. V was pared by 11 bases and J by 4 bases, with 18 bases between. The CDR3 covers 13 residues. The CDR3 protein is CASTGGEGYEQYF. The CDR3 DNA is TGTGCCTCTACGGGCGGGGAAGGATACGAGCAGTACTTC.

The chain recombines TRBV11-2 with TRBJ1-2; 9 nucleotides line up with TRBD1. V lost 3 bases to trimming and J lost 6 bases; unmatched junction nucleotides: 5. The CDR3 length is 14 residues. CDR1 and CDR2 (germline): SGHAT, FQNNGV. In DNA, the CDR3 is TGTGCCAGCAGCTTTTCGGGACAGGGCGATGGCTACACCTTC. Its translation: CASSFSGQGDGYTF.

This clone has a single count. The rearrangement links TRBV7-8 to TRBJ2-7; 11 bases agree with TRBD1. CDR3 length: 16 amino acids. The V segment lost 5 bases and the J segment 2 bases; nucleotides outside the gene matches: 8. Per the germline V gene, CDR1 is SGHVS and CDR2 is FQNEAQ. Here the CDR3 reads CASSIGTGGLPYEQYF. In DNA form, the CDR3 reads TGTGCCAGCAGCATCGGGACAGGGGGTCTACCCTACGAGCAGTACTTC.

The V and J genes are TRBV28 and TRBJ2-5; 9 nucleotides agree with TRBD1. V trimming: 7 bases; J trimming: 2 bases; junction bases outside the gene matches: 8. From germline, CDR1 is MDHEN and CDR2 SYDVKM. This CDR3 has 15 amino acids. In nucleotides, the CDR3 is TGTGCCAGCAATAAACCCGGGACAGGGCAAGAGACCCAGTACTTC. Protein sequence: CASNKPGTGQETQYF.

This chain uses TRBV9 with TRBJ2-3; TRBD2 matches 7 bases. The germline V gene has CDR1 SGDLS and CDR2 YYNGEE. Trimming cost V 7 bases and J 0 bases; bases outside gene matches: 2. This CDR3 has 13 residues. In DNA form, the CDR3 reads TGTGCCAGCGCTAGCGGAAGCACAGATACGCAGTATTTT. Protein product: CASASGSTDTQYF.

With regard to this clone: Because the CDR3's place on the DNA is in doubt, the DNA is left out and the CDR3 is given as listed by TCRdb. The V and J genes are TRBV2 and TRBJ2-5; TRBD2, the table's D call, was not compared with the DNA. The germline gives CDR1 SNHLY, CDR2 FYNNEI. Including both end residues, the CDR3 is 13 amino acids long. CDR3 in amino acids: CASILGVQETQYF.

The chain combines TRBV12-1 with TRBJ2-1; TRBD2 is taken as the D call from the table, unchecked against the DNA. TRBV12-1 is termed a pseudogene. The CDR3 consists of 16 residues. CDR3: CASSIRLEASYNEQFF. CDR3 in DNA: TGTGCCAGCAGCATCCGACTGGAAGCTTCCTACAATGAGCAGTTCTTC.

V is TRBV5-5 and J is TRBJ1-4; 7 nucleotides line up with TRBD1. The CDR3 length is 14 residues. The V gene's germline CDR1 is SGHKS and CDR2 YYEKEE (reference sequence). Trimming cost V 3 bases and J 3 bases; bases outside gene matches: 2. Here the CDR3 reads CASSSTGSNEKLFF. The CDR3 DNA is TGTGCCAGCAGCTCGACAGGGTCTAATGAAAAACTGTTTTTT.

V is TRBV28 and J is TRBJ1-5; 7 bases are shared with TRBD1. The CDR3 is 18 residues long. V lost 2 bases to trimming and J lost 0 bases; unmatched junction nucleotides: 10. The germline CDR1 and CDR2 sequences are MDHEN and SYDVKM. The CDR3 loop reads CASSLESRGRDSNQPQHF. In DNA, the CDR3 is TGTGCCAGCAGTTTAGAATCTAGGGGGCGGGATAGCAATCAGCCCCAGCATTTT.

The chain employs TRBV5-4 and TRBJ2-1; 10 bases agree with TRBD1. Trimming cost V 0 bases and J 9 bases; bases outside gene matches: 12. The CDR3 extends over 17 amino acids. CDR1 and CDR2 from the germline V gene are SGHNT and YYREEE (reference sequence). The CDR3 sequence is CASSLGSWDRGRGEQFF. The CDR3 nucleotides are TGTGCCAGCAGCTTGGGTTCCTGGGACAGGGGTCGAGGTGAGCAGTTCTTC.

About this clone: One end of the junction does not line up with germline, which may come from a read error. The chain carries TRBV5-3 and TRBJ2-7; D is perhaps TRBD1 (7 bases). TRBV5-3 is an ORF for which the function is uncertain. CDR3 length equals 15 residues. The CDR3 region has the DNA TGTGCCAGCAGCTTCATGGCAGGGGGGACATACGAGCAGTACTTC. This encodes CASSFMAGGTYEQYF.

The genes are TRBV27 and TRBJ2-7; the match to TRBD2 covers 8 bases. This CDR3 spans 15 amino acids. With 5 bases clipped from V and 3 bases from J, the junction kept 9 bases outside the gene matches. In germline, CDR1 is MNHEY, CDR2 SMNVEV (reference sequence). The CDR3 loop reads CASSSSRGRNYEQYF. The CDR3 region has the DNA TGTGCCAGCAGTAGTTCTCGCGGGAGGAACTACGAGCAGTACTTC.

J is TRBJ2-7 and V is TRBV4-1; either TRBD1 or TRBD2 may fit D (5 bases each). The V end lost 0 bases, the J end lost 3 bases, and 12 bases lay between the germline ends. The CDR3 consists of 15 residues. Germline CDR1 MGHRA, CDR2 YSYEKL. In nucleotides, the CDR3 is TGCGCCAGCAGCCAAGACTGGGACGCTCACTACGAGCAGTACTTC. Translating it yields CASSQDWDAHYEQYF.